The rows below give T cell receptor beta chains drawn from one sample of a study of shared clonotypes between healthy human individuals. Here immunoSEQ multiplex PCR was the method, and the copy in TCRdb shows in-frame clones only, minus some. The table has about 2.3 million clones, roughly 92% seen once. The sequenced sample was naive CD4+ T cells from PBMCs. These receptors were collected from a man aged 18 to 30 in good health. Some clones in this sample may be carry-over from other donors' samples. CDR3s include the opening cysteine and the closing phenylalanine or tryptophan. The D gene is left open where the match is weak. Clone size is stated in some rows and not others, as once, few, many or a class when expanded.

j_gene	abundance	v_gene	d_gene	CDR3nt	CDR3aa
TRBJ1-4	-	TRBV27	-	TGTGCCAGCAGTTTAAGGGCGACAACTAATGAAAAACTGTTTTTT	CASSLRATTNEKLFF
TRBJ2-1	-	TRBV29-1	-	TGCAGCGTTCCCGGACTTAGCCTTAGCTCCTACAATGAGCAGTTCTTC	CSVPGLSLSSYNEQFF
TRBJ2-2	-	TRBV5-1	-	TGCGCCAGCAGCTTGCGACTAAATGGGGACACCGGGGAGCTGTTTTTT	CASSLRLNGDTGELFF
TRBJ2-7	-	TRBV2	-	TGTGCCAGCAGTGAGAGGGGCCTATACGAGCAGTACTTC	CASSERGLYEQYF
TRBJ1-5	-	TRBV6-1	TRBD1	TGTGCCAGCAGTGAAGGGACAGGGGATCAGCCCCAGCATTTT	CASSEGTGDQPQHF
TRBJ1-3	-	TRBV7-8	-	TGTGCCAGCAGCAAAGGGACGTCTGCCTCTGGAAACACCATATATTTT	CASSKGTSASGNTIYF
TRBJ1-4	few	TRBV30	-	TGTGCCTGGAGAGAAGGGATCGCAACTAATGAAAAACTGTTTTTT	CAWREGIATNEKLFF
TRBJ2-3	-	TRBV7-2	-	TGTGCCAGCAGCCTAGCCACAGATACGCAGTATTTT	CASSLATDTQYF
TRBJ2-1	once	TRBV10-3	TRBD2	TGTGCCATAGGGACTAGCGGCAATGAGCAGTTCTTC	CAIGTSGNEQFF
TRBJ2-7	-	TRBV21-1	-	TGTGCCAGCAGATCTAACAGGGCTTGGGAGCAGTACTTC	CASRSNRAWEQYF
TRBJ2-2	-	TRBV4-2	TRBD2	TGTGCCAGCAGCCAAGGAGCGGGAGGTCCCACCGGGGAGCTGTTTTTT	CASSQGAGGPTGELFF
TRBJ2-7	-	TRBV18	-	TGTGCCAGCTCACCAGATACCTATAGCGAGCAGTACTTC	CASSPDTYSEQYF
TRBJ2-1	-	TRBV27	-	TGTGCCAGCAGTTTAGGCGGATCCTACAATGAGCAGTTCTTC	CASSLGGSYNEQFF
TRBJ2-4	-	TRBV19	-	TGTGCCAGTAGTCCCCTCCAGGGAAACATTCAGTACTTC	CASSPLQGNIQYF
TRBJ2-7	-	TRBV30	-	TGTGCCTGGAGTGTACGACGGTCCTACGAGCAGTACTTC	CAWSVRRSYEQYF
TRBJ2-7	once	TRBV28	-	TGTGCCAGCAGTCCCACAACCCCGCGGTACGAGCAGTACTTC	CASSPTTPRYEQYF
TRBJ2-3	-	TRBV7-3	-	TGTGCCAGCAGCTTAACTGGCACAGGCACAGATACGCAGTATTTT	CASSLTGTGTDTQYF
TRBJ1-3	-	TRBV7-9	-	TGTGCCAGCAGCTTAGCGGTGGGGGTAGGAAACACCATATATTTT	CASSLAVGVGNTIYF
TRBJ2-3	once	TRBV5-1	-	TGCGCCAGCAGCTCACATTGGACACAGAACACAGATACGCAGTATTTT	CASSSHWTQNTDTQYF
TRBJ1-2	-	TRBV6-6	-	TGTGCCAGCAGTTACACTACGATCCCCACGTTGGGCTACACCTTC	CASSYTTIPTLGYTF
TRBJ2-7	-	TRBV29-1	TRBD1	TGCAGCGCATCCCGGGACAGGGATGCCGAGCAGTACTTC	CSASRDRDAEQYF
TRBJ1-1	few	TRBV20-1	-	TGCAGTGTACGAAGGGGTGAAGCTTTCTTT	CSVRRGEAFF
TRBJ2-7	-	TRBV27	TRBD1	TGCAATAGGACAGGGGGCGGCGAGCAGTACTTC	CNRTGGGEQYF
TRBJ1-1	-	TRBV12-5	TRBD1	TGTGCTAGTGGTTTGGGGACAGGGGGACGTACTGAAGCTTTCTTT	CASGLGTGGRTEAFF
TRBJ1-2	-	TRBV11-1	-	TGTGCCAGCAGCTTAGTGGTGACGTCCGACGCGTATGGCTACACCTTC	CASSLVVTSDAYGYTF
TRBJ2-1	-	TRBV5-6	TRBD1	TGTGCCAGCAGCCAAGGACAGGGGACCTACAATGAGCAGTTCTTC	CASSQGQGTYNEQFF
TRBJ1-5	-	TRBV28	-	TGTGCCAGCAGGAAAGGGACCTCGAGGGATTTT	CASRKGTSRDF
TRBJ2-1	-	TRBV7-9	-	TGTGCCAGCAGCCCCATCGATGAGCAGTTCTTC	CASSPIDEQFF
TRBJ2-1	-	TRBV5-1	TRBD2	TGCGCCAGCAGGAGGTTAGGGACTAGTTCCAATGAGCAGTTCTTC	CASRRLGTSSNEQFF
TRBJ2-1	-	TRBV13	-	TGTGCCAGCAGCCCCAACCGGGCCCGAGGGTCCTACAATGAGCAGTTCTTC	CASSPNRARGSYNEQFF
TRBJ2-2	-	TRBV10-3	-	TGTGCCATCAGTGAGTCTTCCGGAGGGCTGAACACCGGGGAGCTGTTTTTT	CAISESSGGLNTGELFF
TRBJ2-4	-	TRBV19	-	TGTGCCAGTAGTCAGACAGTTAGCACTCAGTACTTC	CASSQTVSTQYF
TRBJ1-1	-	TRBV7-3	-	TGTGCCAGCAGCTTAGGACAGTTCACTGAAGCTTTCTTT	CASSLGQFTEAFF
TRBJ2-7	-	TRBV14	-	TGTGCCAGCAGCCAAGAGGGGCAGCCTAGAATCGACGAGCAGTACTTC	CASSQEGQPRIDEQYF
TRBJ1-2	-	TRBV5-1	TRBD1	TGCGCCAGCAGCTACCGGGACAGGGGGGACTATGGCTACACCTTC	CASSYRDRGDYGYTF
TRBJ1-1	-	TRBV6-6	TRBD1	TGTGCCAGCAGTCCAGACCACAGGGGGAACACTGAAGCTTTCTTT	CASSPDHRGNTEAFF